The present T cell receptor beta chain was sequenced within a study of tumor-infiltrating lymphocytes in primary liver carcinoma (dated by TCRdb to about 2017). For the wider study: Of the five patients, three men and two women aged 30 to 69 years, four had hepatocellular carcinoma and one had combined HCC and intrahepatic cholangiocarcinoma. Across five regions of each liver tumor, along with adjacent normal tissue and blood, the study brought together TCRbeta repertoire sequencing, expression microarrays and whole-exome sequencing. A total of approximately 35 specimens from 5 patients underwent TCRbeta repertoire sequencing, comprising around 25 tumor regions, 5 adjacent noncancerous liver tissues and 5 peripheral blood samples. The 25 or so tumor region samples were profiled with Agilent mRNA microarrays so that TCRbeta repertoire diversity could be related to the local molecular phenotype. Technical replicate repertoires showed high reproducibility, with mean shared-clone rates roughly 0.87 and correlation coefficients above 0.95. The tumors of the five patients were staged as T1-T3 N0M0, with maximum diameters ranging from roughly 4.2 to 10 cm. Each sample produced about 3.5 to 8 million productive TCRbeta reads, and read depth showed no significant difference between tissue types. Summary of the overall study and its limitations: Bulk unsorted samples precluded comparing CD4+ and CD8+ T cell repertoires. Because sequencing covered only the TCR beta chain and unpaired alpha chains were not captured, true repertoire diversity is likely underestimated. Consistent with antigen-driven expansion, pairs of tumor regions showed higher repertoire overlap (mean roughly 36%) than either tumor-adjacent pairs (approximately 17%) or tumor-blood pairs (about 14%). The study included only four to six patients, and the authors note findings should be validated in a larger study. The top 250 clones accounted for a significantly greater share of the repertoire in tumors than in blood (p = 0.039). Only about 8-25% of top clones were found in all five regions of a tumor, suggesting spatial heterogeneity of tumor-infiltrating T cells.

TCRbeta-specific cDNA was reverse-transcribed from roughly 500 ng total RNA using a constant-region primer and ProtoScript II reverse transcriptase. The TCRbeta libraries were prepared through three rounds of nested multiplex PCR following a slightly modified ARM-PCR procedure. The first two PCR rounds used multiplex TRBV1-TRBV30 forward primers with a Cbeta reverse primer, each for approximately 11 cycles. A final 25-cycle PCR with Deep VentR polymerase added sample barcodes and Illumina adapters. Before sequencing, amplicons between 200 and 500 bp were purified from gel using a QIAquick gel extraction kit. The TCRbeta amplicons were sequenced with 250-bp paired-end reads on an Illumina HiSeq 2500. The published analysis was carried out like this. Reads were quality-trimmed with Trimmomatic v0.33, and paired reads were merged with FLASH v1.2.11 to recover full CDR3 sequences. V, D and J germline segments were assigned to the rearranged TCRbeta sequences by MiGEC v1.2.1b. Clonotype statistics and Shannon-Wiener diversity indices were computed with VDJtools v1.0.0. Except for diversity analysis, only each sample's 250 most abundant clonotypes were used in subsequent analyses to reduce sampling bias. In TCRdb, the public reads were trimmed at Q25 with fastp and aligned with MiXCR, with productive beta chains retained. Rows matching on CDR3 protein sequence are summarized as one entry with the most common DNA and genes. The V and J calls, along with clone size, are taken from TCRdb and not from the paper's own processing. Present in this sample are tens of thousands of distinct CDR3 sequences, 70% to 85% of which were seen just once. The ten largest clones capture roughly 60% of the sample.

Without any cell sorting, total RNA and DNA were co-extracted from approximately 22-30 mg of bulk tissue using the AllPrep DNA/RNA mini kit. Five patients with histopathologically diagnosed primary liver carcinoma underwent surgical resection in China between late 2015 and 2016. Chronic HBV infection was present in the patients, and the patients were treatment-naive at sampling. Each tumor was sampled at five spatially separated regions: the superior, inferior, left-lateral and right-lateral poles and the tumor centre. More than 85% viable tumor cells were found by histology in every tumor sample. Each fresh piece of tumor and adjacent tissue was cut in two, with one half stored in RNAlater at -80 degrees C and the other half sent for histology. The cysteine opens and the phenylalanine closes a CDR3 of 14 amino acids. Solely the CDR3 DNA is kept, with 42 bases framed from the first base. CDR1 is given as GTSNPN and CDR2 as SVGIG, both from the germline V gene (reference sequence).

A note on this clonotype: The antigen it recognizes is unknown. One end of the junction does not line up with germline, which may come from a read error.

The V and J segments used are TRBV30 and TRBJ2-2; the D gene could be TRBD1 or TRBD2, each one agreeing over 5 bases. Sequenced: liver tumor tissue from sampling region 2. In the paper's terms, the cell subset or site label means: tumor region T2, inferior pole. The source is a man aged 40-55 years with primary liver carcinoma and hepatitis B virus infection. The CDR3 has the sequence CAWRGQEDTGELLF. The DNA is TGTGCCTGGAGAGGTCAGGAGGACACCGGGGAGCTGTTATTT.